The present TCR beta chain was sequenced within a study of cytomegalovirus exposure and HLA in healthy donors. On this clone: Its cognate antigen is unknown.

The trim removed 4 bases at V and 2 bases at J, leaving 3 bases unmatched. The CDR3 covers 14 residues. Germline values: CDR1 SGHTA, CDR2 FQGNSA. In the PCR, 60 Vbeta and 13 Jbeta primers were used. Assay used: immunoSEQ multiplex PCR; TCRdb lists only in-frame clones, some missing. The table lists 180,000 or so clones, 75% to 90% of them singletons. Broader study findings: It was reported that TCR beta sequences correctly inferred the HLA-A and HLA-B alleles for most subjects.

The receptor was derived from a woman in her 50s in good health and CMV-seropositive. The sequenced sample consisted of PBMCs. The chain combines TRBV7-2 with TRBJ2-7; 9 bases fit TRBD1. CDR3 loop: CASSWDRAPYEQYF. CDR3 bases: TGTGCCAGCAGCTGGGACAGGGCCCCCTACGAGCAGTACTTC.